The 16 T cell receptor beta chains presented below share a single source sample, sequenced in a study of control samples from healthy donors and cancer patients (dated by TCRdb to the early 2020s). The protocol used for the library was the immunoSEQ multiplex PCR assay. Drawn from immuneACCESS, this table holds only the in-frame rearrangements with V and J called that TCRdb kept. Clones are partly lost; checked studies trace under half to an unresolved V gene and leave the rest unexplained. In all, the sample holds approximately 89,000 clones, and approximately 89% of those were seen once. The ten most abundant clones make up under 25% of the sample. Sequencing was carried out using blood. The receptors were sampled from a man younger than 45 in good health.

This clone was recorded once. The chain couples TRBV6-5 to TRBJ2-1; 8 positions agree with TRBD1. Germline V gene data show CDR1 as MNHEY and CDR2 as SVGAGI. CDR3 size: 15 residues. V lost 4 bases, J lost 4 bases, and 6 bases stayed unmatched. In nucleotides, the CDR3 is TGTGCCAGCAGTTTGACAGGGGAAGAATACAATGAGCAGTTCTTC. This encodes CASSLTGEEYNEQFF.

The CDR3 nucleotides read TGTGCCAGCAGCCTAGGGAGATTTCAAGAGACCCAGTACTTC. Translated, it gives CASSLGRFQETQYF. The chain couples TRBV11-2 to TRBJ2-5; D may be TRBD2 (5 bases). The V and J ends lost 5 bases and 2 bases respectively, with 12 bases between them. This CDR3 has 14 residues. Germline V CDR1 and CDR2: SGHAT, FQNNGV.

This sequence joins TRBV2 and TRBJ2-5, with a weak D call TRBD1 (6 bases). CDR1 and CDR2 from the germline V gene are SNHLY and FYNNEI. V lost 8 bases to trimming and J lost 7 bases, with 17 bases between them. This CDR3 is built from 13 residues. The CDR3 DNA reads as TGTGCCAGCGAACAGGGCAGGAAAGGGACCCAGTACTTC. Protein: CASEQGRKGTQYF.

The CDR3 bases are TGTGCCAGCTCACTACAGGGGGCGAGGACAGATACGCAGTATTTT. Protein: CASSLQGARTDTQYF. The chain is built from TRBV18 and TRBJ2-3; 9 bases fit TRBD1. The CDR3 sequence is 15 residues long. V lost 4 bases, J lost 3 bases, and 5 bases stayed unmatched. The germline CDR1 and CDR2 sequences are KGHSH and LQKENI. Full variable domain (outside the CDR3, taken from reference TRBV18 and TRBJ2-3): NAGVMQNPRHLVRRRGQEARLRCSPMKGHSHVYWYRQLPEEGLKFMVYLQKENIIDESGMPKERFSAEFPKEGPSILRIQQVVRGDSAAYFCASSLQGARTDTQYFGPGTRLTVL.

V usage is TRBV12-2 and J usage is TRBJ2-6; the D call TRBD2 from the table was never checked on the DNA. TRBV12-2 is termed a pseudogene. The CDR3 consists of 17 residues. The DNA for the CDR3 is TGTGCAAGTCGCTTAGCGCCACGGAGCTCTGGGGCCAACGTCCTGACTTTC. Amino acids: CASRLAPRSSGANVLTF.

The chain links TRBV7-8 to TRBJ2-3; 12 bases align to TRBD2. After removal of 5 bases from V and 2 bases from J, the junction contained 8 bases not matched to a gene. CDR3 size: 17 residues. Germline V lookup: CDR1 SGHVS, CDR2 FQNEAQ. The CDR3 loop is CASSLPLAGGPTDTQYF. CDR3 DNA: TGTGCCAGCAGCCTACCACTAGCGGGGGGCCCCACAGATACGCAGTATTTT.

The chain has TRBV29-1 and TRBJ1-1, with 9 bases lining up with TRBD1. The germline V gene encodes CDR1 SQVTM and CDR2 ANQGSEA. V lost 3 bases and J lost 11; bases outside the gene matches: 13. The CDR3 is made up of 14 amino acids. The CDR3 reads CSVEDRGLNFRAFF. The CDR3 coding sequence is TGCAGCGTTGAGGACAGGGGTTTGAACTTTAGGGCTTTCTTT.

This clone was detected only once. V and J are TRBV6-2 or TRBV6-3 and TRBJ2-2, with D uncertain. From germline, CDR1 is MNHEY and CDR2 SVGEGT. The V gene lost 5 bases and the J gene lost 6 bases, with 4 bases spanning the gap. The CDR3 runs to 11 residues. The CDR3 coding sequence is TGTGCCAGCAGTAGACCCGGGGAGCTGTTTTTT. It is translated as CASSRPGELFF.

CDR3 nucleotides: TGTGCCTGGTCCAGGGTGGATGGCTACACCTTC. Translated, it gives CAWSRVDGYTF. The chain combines TRBV30 with TRBJ1-2, with a possible D match to TRBD1 (5 bases). CDR1 and CDR2 from the germline V gene are GTSNPN and SVGIG (reference sequence). This CDR3 has 11 residues. Trimming removed 5 bases from V and 6 bases from J, with 10 bases in between.

DNA for the CDR3: TGTGCCAGCGGCGACGGTGGGACTTATGGCTACACCTTC. It translates to CASGDGGTYGYTF. The rearrangement links TRBV11-2 to TRBJ1-2, with a tentative D call TRBD1 (5 bases). The CDR3 sequence is 13 residues long. The ends were cut back, 8 bases at V and 5 bases at J, with 15 bases in the middle. CDR1 and CDR2 (germline): SGHAT, FQNNGV. The full variable domain, completed using reference TRBV11-2 and TRBJ1-2, is EAGVAQSPRYKIIEKRQSVAFWCNPISGHATLYWYQQILGQGPKLLIQFQNNGVVDDSQLPKDRFSAERLKGVDSTLKIQPAKLEDSAVYLCASGDGGTYGYTFGSGTRLTVV.

This chain's CDR3 is CASSEGAADTQYF. For the CDR3, the DNA is TGTGCCAGCAGTGAAGGGGCCGCAGATACGCAGTATTTT. This chain connects TRBV2 to TRBJ2-3; the D is unclear. Trimming removed 1 base from V and 4 bases from J, with 6 bases in between. CDR3 size: 13 residues. The germline V gene encodes CDR1 SNHLY and CDR2 FYNNEI.

V and J are TRBV30 and TRBJ1-1; D not certain. The CDR3 totals 13 residues. Germline V gene sequence: CDR1 GTSNPN, CDR2 SVGIG (reference sequence). Trimming left V 0 bases short and J 4 bases short, with 9 bases between. The CDR3 sequence: CAWSVGGFTEAFF. The CDR3 DNA is TGTGCCTGGAGTGTTGGAGGGTTCACTGAAGCTTTCTTT.

CDR3 sequence: CASSQTSGDTGELFF. CDR3 bases: TGCGCCAGCTCCCAGACTAGCGGGGACACCGGGGAGCTGTTTTTT. The chain recombines TRBV5-1 with TRBJ2-2; 11 bases align to TRBD2. The CDR3 totals 15 residues. The V and J ends lost 7 bases and 3 bases, in that order; junction bases with no gene match: 5. CDR1 is SGHRS, CDR2 YFSETQ, per germline.

The chain couples TRBV11-2 to TRBJ2-7; possible D gene TRBD1, 6 bases. Germline V CDR1 and CDR2: SGHAT, FQNNGV. The CDR3 has 13 residues. V gave up 5 bases and J gave up 3 bases, with 11 bases separating them. This CDR3 is CASSPGQFYEQYV. CDR3 DNA: TGTGCCAGCAGCCCCGGACAGTTCTACGAGCAGTACGTC.

The chain is built from TRBV27 and TRBJ2-7; tentatively, D is TRBD1 (6 bases). The V end was cut by 5 bases, the J end by 4 bases, with 12 bases between. Germline V gene sequence: CDR1 MNHEY, CDR2 SMNVEV (reference sequence). The CDR3 covers 13 residues. The CDR3 reads CASSRLTGYEQYV. CDR3 coding DNA: TGTGCCAGCAGTCGACTTACAGGGTACGAGCAGTACGTC.

The genes are TRBV25-1 and TRBJ1-6; 9 positions match TRBD1. The CDR3 spans 15 residues. The germline V gene encodes CDR1 MGHDK and CDR2 SYGVNS. Trimming took 4 bases from V and 5 from J; bases not matched to a gene: 3. CDR3 amino acids: CASSADRGHNSPLHF. The CDR3 coding sequence is TGTGCCAGCAGTGCGGACAGGGGACATAATTCACCCCTCCACTTT.